This T cell receptor beta chain is from a study of T-cell reconstitution after alpha-beta-depleted transplantation in children (dated by TCRdb to about 2016). For context, the study as a whole: Using TCR repertoire profiling, the study quantitatively followed how T-cell immune reconstitution unfolded in children after TCRalphabeta/CD19-depleted allogeneic hematopoietic cell transplantation. The paper as a whole reports these results and caveats: The apparently early recovery of alphabetaT-cell counts about two months after transplant reportedly depended on only several hundred rapidly expanded clones that came from non-depleted graft cells. Hyperexpanded clone frequencies declined over subsequent months; after one year, T-cell counts and TCRbeta diversity were mostly attributed to newly produced T cells. In some patients, high TCRbeta diversity at day 60 was attributed to recipient T cells and intrathymic progenitors that had survived conditioning.

A distance of 10 bases separates the germline ends of V and J, which lose 0 bases and 4 bases respectively. The CDR3 covers 15 residues, taking in both the cysteine and the phenylalanine. Only the CDR3 region is kept as DNA, spanning 45 bases read in frame from base 1. The germline V gene supplies CDR1 SGHRS and CDR2 YFSETQ. Library generation was performed with PCR. Sequenced on an Illumina HiSeq 2500. Molecular barcoding was employed in the preparation of TCR libraries, with unique molecular identifiers being used to normalize TCRbeta repertoire quantification. TCRdb took the public reads, trimmed them with fastp at Q25, ran MiXCR for clone calling and kept in-frame beta chains. Every distinct CDR3 protein forms one entry, paired with its most common genes and DNA. Across this sample there are roughly 280,000 distinct CDR3 sequences, with around 10% seen only once. Together, the top ten hold around a quarter of the sample.

The label giving this sample's treatment or condition can be read as: allogeneic hematopoietic cell transplantation with graft depleted of TCRalphabeta T cells and CD19 B cells. Transplant recipients were children who received TCRalphabeta/CD19-depleted allogeneic hematopoietic cell grafts. The sample holds many counts of this clonotype. The target of this receptor is not known. No base-level quality is on record; no much larger clone is a single base apart. The chain employs TRBV5-1 and TRBJ2-2; the D gene is perhaps TRBD2, on 6 matching bases. The sample here was peripheral blood, taken 180 days after TCRalphabeta/CD19-depleted stem cell transplant. The clonotype comes from a male patient aged 2 to 10 who had a stem cell transplant for chronic granulomatous disease, so the T cells may come from the graft donor. The CDR3 sequence is CASSLVSGLTGELFF. The DNA is as follows: TGCGCCAGCAGCTTGGTTAGCGGACTCACCGGGGAGCTGTTTTTT.